This T cell receptor beta chain was profiled in a study of tumor and adjacent non-tumor tissue in lung cancer (dated by TCRdb to the late 2010s). Regarding the study in general: Of the cohort, about 11 patients had adenocarcinoma, 2 had squamous cell carcinoma and 1 had small cell lung cancer. Among the approximately 15 patients, ages ranged from about 31 to 76 years, some ten were men and 5 were women, and disease was TNM stage I to III. Sequencing generated a total of 125,075,908 productive TCRbeta reads, averaging roughly 4.2 million reads per sample. Bulk TCRbeta repertoires were compared between lung tumor tissue and matched distant non-tumor lung tissue obtained from fewer than 18 lung cancer patients. For each patient, one tumor sample and one normal lung sample were taken, giving around 30 paired specimens that underwent TCRbeta CDR3 sequencing. The full study reports these points: With only approximately 16 patients in the cohort, the authors noted that larger samples and more detailed clinical data are needed. Younger patients had significantly higher TCR diversity, and higher tumor TCR diversity was associated with shorter overall and disease-free survival. Peripheral blood was not sequenced, so blood TCRbeta repertoires were not examined in the lung cancer patients of the study. In normal lung, the top 100 clones accounted for a significantly larger cumulative share of the repertoire than in tumor tissue. Neither the sequencing platform nor unique molecular identifiers are mentioned in the methods. Tumor tissue showed significantly higher TCR diversity (inverse Simpson) than normal lung tissue, at 431.37 vs 166.20 (P = 0.0075, Mann-Whitney U test).

The CDR3, cysteine through phenylalanine, is 15 amino acids long. Only CDR3 DNA is held: 45 bases, read in frame from base 1. CDR1 MNHEY and CDR2 SVGAGI are derived from the germline V gene. Receptor amplification or capture employed multiplex PCR. TCRdb lists the instrument as Illumina HiSeq 2500. TCRbeta libraries were built by three rounds of nested PCR using primers (Table S4), following protocols modified from ARM-PCR. Before sequencing, PCR products of 200-500 bp were excised from the gel and purified with the QIAquick gel extraction kit. In the source study's methods: Trimmomatic was used to clean the reads, FLASH was used to merge the reads into complete CDR3 sequences, and MiTCR was used to assign the reads to V(D)J germline segments. Clonal diversity was computed as the inverse Simpson's index with VDJtools. In-frame sequences lacking a premature stop codon were counted as productive reads. The public reads were reanalyzed by TCRdb: fastp trimming at Q25, MiXCR alignment, in-frame beta chains only. A single entry per CDR3 protein holds the most common genes and DNA from its merged rows. These V and J calls derive from TCRdb rather than the authors' analysis. The sample data list about 200,000 distinct CDR3 sequences, and 71% of these were observed just once. Roughly 24% of the sample is in the top ten clones.

RNA was isolated from bulk unsorted tissue, and RNA quality was assessed with a NanoDrop ND-1000 and an Agilent 2100. All donors had newly diagnosed lung cancer, had not received prior chemotherapy, and were admitted for thoracic surgery in China between August and November 2014. Anyone who had undergone radiotherapy or chemotherapy before, or who had another cancer at the same time, was left out of the study. Surgical tissue pieces of roughly 1-2.1 cm3 were preserved in RNAlater solution and stored at -80 °C until use. Concerning this clonotype: This receptor's antigen is unknown. Its ends do not fully match the called genes, so a read error is possible.

Rearrangement joined TRBV6-5 to TRBJ2-3; 8 middle bases align to TRBD1. The sequencing sample was made of lung tumor tissue. This clonotype was obtained from a man between 60 and 75 years old with non-small cell lung cancer. CDR3 sequence: CASSLTGTGTDMQYF. At the DNA level, the sequence is TGTGCCAGCAGTCTGACAGGGACAGGTACAGATATGCAGTATTTT.